This T cell receptor (beta chain) came from a study of T cell repertoires in cytomegalovirus infection (dated by TCRdb to the late 2010s). Broadly, across the study: Donor HLA type was relevant to the analysis, as public TCR beta signatures indicated carriage of CMV infection together with the matching HLA type. On the study overall, not on this receptor specifically: The ex vivo response was dominated by HLA-C-restricted CMV-specific TCR beta clonotypes, and the single most frequent clonotype in two of eight donors was supplied by these HLA-C-restricted clonotypes. In both this cohort and an independent cohort of over 350 donors, the cumulative frequency of public TCR beta family members distinguished carriers of CMV infection plus the relevant HLA type.

About this clonotype: The antigen this receptor binds is unknown. No base quality information exists; no much larger clone differs at one position.

Instrument used: Illumina HiSeq 1500. TCRdb took the public reads, trimmed them with fastp at Q25, ran MiXCR for clone calling and kept in-frame beta chains. Identical CDR3 proteins give one entry, which carries the most common genes and DNA. This sample is represented by 7,500 to 9,500 distinct CDR3 sequences; 55% of them were singletons. 73% of the sample is taken by the ten largest. The germline V gene provides CDR1 MNHEY and CDR2 SVGAGI. The CDR3, from cysteine to phenylalanine, totals 14 residues. Of the read, only the CDR3 DNA is kept; its 42 bases are in frame from base 1. The junction shows trimming of 3 bases on V and 7 bases on J, plus 16 bases between the germline ends.

The sample was PBMCs, sequenced either directly or after in vitro stimulation (not recorded which). The sequence came from a human donor in good health (CMV status not recorded). Some clones in this sample may be carry-over from other donors' samples. Recombination linked TRBV6-5 to TRBJ2-7, with TRBD2 tentatively as D gene (6 bases match). CDR3 region: CASSYSSGVREQYF. DNA sequence: TGTGCCAGCAGTTATTCCTCGGGAGTTCGGGAGCAGTACTTC.